This T cell receptor (beta chain) derives from a study of T cell repertoires in aging, cancer and after chemotherapy. Germline assignment: CDR1 MNHEY and CDR2 SMNVEV (reference sequence). With 3 bases removed from V and 4 bases from J, the gap between germline ends came to 15 bases. This CDR3 region has 15 residues. TRB rearrangements spanning V, D and J were amplified using mixed TRB-A/B primers. One entry per CDR3 protein, called by TCRdb with MiXCR from the multiplex PCR reads. Among about 2,000 distinct CDR3 sequences, approximately 30% were seen once, and the ten largest hold about 9.4%. The template was genomic DNA from peripheral blood, not RNA.

This TCR was recovered from a human donor with a solid tumor. The V gene is TRBV27, the J gene TRBJ1-1; no definite D call. Input material: blood. The chain's CDR3 is CASSFIRAGRTEAFF. CDR3 nucleotide sequence: TGTGCCAGCAGTTTCATACGAGCGGGCCGCACTGAAGCTTTCTTT.